The 30 T cell receptor beta chains given below trace back to one sample, sequenced in a study of cytomegalovirus exposure and HLA in healthy donors. Some clones are missing from TCRdb's copy, which holds only in-frame ones; the method was immunoSEQ multiplex PCR. There are tens of thousands of clones in the sample; approximately 88% occur only once, and approximately 6.7% lies in the top ten. The sample comprised PBMCs. Receptors originate from a woman aged 30 to 39 in good health and CMV-seronegative.

This chain uses TRBV5-1 with TRBJ1-2; no reliable D call. The germline V gene encodes CDR1 SGHRS and CDR2 YFSETQ. This CDR3 contains 13 residues. V lost 1 base and J 0 bases, leaving 4 bases between the germline ends. CDR3 amino acids: CASSLSANYGYTF. In nucleotides, the CDR3 is TGCGCCAGCAGCTTGTCGGCTAACTATGGCTACACCTTC. Drawing the rest from reference TRBV5-1 and TRBJ1-2, the complete variable domain is KAGVTQTPRYLIKTRGQQVTLSCSPISGHRSVSWYQQTPGQGLQFLFEYFSETQRNKGNFPGRFSGRQFSNSRSEMNVSTLELGDSALYLCASSLSANYGYTFGSGTRLTVV.

This clone was counted a single time. The chain has TRBV28 and TRBJ1-3; 7 nucleotides line up with TRBD1. Trimming removed 5 bases from V and 0 bases from J; junction bases left unmatched: 7. Germline CDR1 is MDHEN and CDR2 is SYDVKM. The CDR3 spans 16 residues. CDR3 DNA sequence: TGTGCCAGCAGTCCGACGGGACAGATCTCTGGAAACACCATATATTTT. This gives the protein CASSPTGQISGNTIYF. Variable domain in full (rest from reference TRBV28 and TRBJ1-3): DVKVTQSSRYLVKRTGEKVFLECVQDMDHENMFWYRQDPGLGLRLIYFSYDVKMKEKGDIPEGYSVSREKKERFSLILESASTNQTSMYLCASSPTGQISGNTIYFGEGSWLTVV.

The chain uses TRBV9 and TRBJ2-3; 11 bases match TRBD2. The CDR3 length is 16 residues. Trimming cost V 4 bases and J 2 bases; bases outside gene matches: 6. Germline lookup yields CDR1 SGDLS and CDR2 YYNGEE. The CDR3 spells CASSPRLAGFTDTQYF. The CDR3 bases are TGTGCCAGCAGCCCACGACTAGCGGGATTCACAGATACGCAGTATTTT.

The sample holds a few counts of this clone. The chain recombines TRBV27 with TRBJ1-1, with D uncertain. Trimming shortened V by 2 bases and J by 1 base, and 5 bases separated the two germline ends. The germline gives CDR1 MNHEY, CDR2 SMNVEV (reference sequence). This CDR3 spans 13 amino acids. CDR3 DNA sequence: TGTGCCAGCAGTTTAAGCCCGAACACTGAAGCTTTCTTT. Translated, it gives CASSLSPNTEAFF.

This clone was detected once. The chain is built from TRBV6-4 and TRBJ1-1; the match to TRBD1 covers 9 bases. The trim removed 4 bases at V and 1 base at J, leaving 4 bases unmatched. The CDR3 has 15 residues. The germline V gene has CDR1 MRHNA and CDR2 SNTAGT. The CDR3 region is CASSGRTGANTEAFF. DNA for the CDR3: TGTGCCAGCAGTGGCCGGACAGGGGCGAACACTGAAGCTTTCTTT.

The rearrangement links TRBV7-2 to TRBJ1-1; TRBD1 is a possible D gene (5 bases). Germline V CDR1 and CDR2: SGHTA, FQGNSA. CDR3 length: 14 residues. V lost 5 bases, J lost 0 bases, and 10 bases lay in between. The CDR3 DNA reads as TGTGCCAGCAGCCGAGACAGCATGAACACTGAAGCTTTCTTT. Its translation is CASSRDSMNTEAFF.

This clone was seen only once. The chain has TRBV29-1 and TRBJ2-3; 7 bases are a match to TRBD2. The CDR3 sequence is 15 residues long. CDR1 and CDR2 from the germline V gene are SQVTM and ANQGSEA. V trimming: 3 bases; J trimming: 1 base; junction bases outside the gene matches: 7. The CDR3 region has the DNA TGCAGCGTTGACGTGGCGGGAGACGGCACAGATACGCAGTATTTT. It is translated as CSVDVAGDGTDTQYF.

The chain has TRBV7-9 and TRBJ2-3, with unresolved D. Trimming took off 4 bases at V and 0 bases at J, with 14 bases between the two ends. The length of the CDR3 is 16 residues. Germline V gene lookup returns CDR1 SEHNR and CDR2 FQNEAQ (reference sequence). The CDR3 region has the DNA TGTGCCAGCAGCTCCCTTTCCGCCGAGAGCACAGATACGCAGTATTTT. This codes for CASSSLSAESTDTQYF.

The V and J genes are TRBV6-5 and TRBJ2-7, with 9 bases identical to TRBD2. Unmatched junction bases numbered 5, after V lost 4 bases and J lost 4 bases. Germline CDR1 and CDR2: MNHEY and SVGAGI. The CDR3 is 14 residues long. This CDR3 reads CASSFSGSLYEQYF. The CDR3, as DNA: TGTGCCAGCAGTTTTAGCGGGAGTCTTTACGAGCAGTACTTC.

This sequence joins TRBV2 and TRBJ2-2, with 8 bases that match TRBD2. From germline, CDR1 is SNHLY and CDR2 FYNNEI. V dropped 5 bases and J dropped 7; count of bases not matched to a gene: 9. The CDR3 loop spans 15 amino acids. CDR3 sequence reads: CASSMVLAVSGELFF. The CDR3, as DNA: TGTGCCAGCAGTATGGTACTAGCGGTGAGCGGGGAGCTGTTTTTT.

The chain joins TRBV5-5 to TRBJ1-2; 7 bases agree with TRBD1. V dropped 6 bases and J dropped 5; count of bases not matched to a gene: 16. CDR3 size: 16 residues. Per germline, CDR1 SGHKS and CDR2 YYEKEE (reference sequence). The DNA for the CDR3 is TGTGCCAGCACCGAGCAGGACAGGCCTGGGTCTTATGGCTACACCTTC. Residues: CASTEQDRPGSYGYTF.

The rearrangement links TRBV7-2 to TRBJ1-4; 9 bases fit TRBD1. Looked up from germline, CDR1 is SGHTA and CDR2 is FQGNSA. J gave up 9 bases and V 4 bases, and 6 bases lay outside the gene matches. The CDR3 consists of 14 residues. The CDR3 here is CASSSPGQGKKLFF. DNA for the CDR3: TGTGCCAGCAGCTCCCCGGGACAGGGAAAAAAACTGTTTTTT.

The rearrangement joins TRBV4-3 to TRBJ1-4; D unresolved. V lost 0 bases, J lost 5 bases, and 13 bases lay in between. The CDR3 consists of 16 residues. Germline-derived CDR1 and CDR2 are LGHNA and YSLEER. CDR3 loop: CASSQDRRLQNEKLFF. The CDR3, as DNA: TGCGCCAGCAGCCAAGATCGGAGGTTGCAGAATGAAAAACTGTTTTTT.

V and J are TRBV28 and TRBJ1-5; D possibly corresponds to TRBD1 (5 bases). V was cut by 4 bases and J by 8 bases, with 18 bases left in between. Per germline, CDR1 MDHEN and CDR2 SYDVKM. This CDR3 has 15 residues. The DNA for the CDR3 is TGTGCCAGCAGTTCGGGGGGAAAGCCGCAAGAGCCCCAGCATTTT. Translating gives CASSSGGKPQEPQHF.

This chain links TRBV6-1 with TRBJ1-2, with a tentative D call TRBD1 (6 bases). The CDR3 is 13 amino acids. The ends were cut back, 2 bases at V and 7 bases at J, with 11 bases in the middle. Germline-derived CDR1 and CDR2 are MNHNS and SASEGT. Here the CDR3 DNA reads TGTGCCAGCAGTGAAATGCGGACAGCTGGCTACACCTTC. Translated: CASSEMRTAGYTF.

The CDR3 DNA is TGTGCCAGCAGCTTAATGAGCGGAATGGCAGATACGCAGTATTTT. As protein: CASSLMSGMADTQYF. V usage is TRBV11-2 and J usage is TRBJ2-3, with D perhaps matching TRBD2 (5 bases). The V end lost 2 bases, the J end lost 4 bases, and 13 bases lay between the germline ends. Germline V gene sequence: CDR1 SGHAT, CDR2 FQNNGV. The CDR3 spans 15 residues.

Note on this clone: The germline gene is not matched at one end of the junction; a read error may be the cause. This chain links TRBV11-3 with TRBJ2-2; TRBD2 matches at 9 bases. The germline gives CDR1 SGHNT, CDR2 YENEEA. The CDR3 runs to 16 residues. CDR3 protein: CASSFSAGGTSGELFF. DNA for the CDR3: TGCGCCAGCAGCTTCTCAGCGGGAGGTACCTCCGGGGAGCTGTTTTTT.

This clone occurred once. The CDR3 DNA follows: TGCGCCAGCAGCTCGGGACAGGGGGCGCCGGCAACTAATGAAAAACTGTTTTTT. Protein product: CASSSGQGAPATNEKLFF. The chain carries TRBV5-1 and TRBJ1-4; 12 nucleotides line up with TRBD1. CDR1 is SGHRS and CDR2 is YFSETQ in the germline V gene. The ends lost 3 bases at V and 0 bases at J; junction bases unmatched: 6. The CDR3 is made up of 18 amino acids.

This chain uses TRBV5-1 with TRBJ2-1; a weak D match, TRBD1 (6 bases). The CDR3 is made up of 15 amino acids. V was trimmed by 4 bases and J by 3 bases, leaving 14 bases between them. Germline V gene sequence: CDR1 SGHRS, CDR2 YFSETQ. CDR3 DNA sequence: TGCGCCAGCAGCCCCCCCACGGGACACTACAATGAGCAGTTCTTC. Translated: CASSPPTGHYNEQFF. Using reference TRBV5-1 and TRBJ2-1 for the parts outside the CDR3, the full variable domain is KAGVTQTPRYLIKTRGQQVTLSCSPISGHRSVSWYQQTPGQGLQFLFEYFSETQRNKGNFPGRFSGRQFSNSRSEMNVSTLELGDSALYLCASSPPTGHYNEQFFGPGTRLTVL.

This chain links TRBV25-1 with TRBJ2-5; 8 nucleotides agree with TRBD2. The CDR3 is 15 residues long. Trimming took 9 bases from V and 0 from J; bases not matched to a gene: 9. Germline V CDR1 and CDR2: MGHDK, SYGVNS. The CDR3 region has the DNA TGTGCCAGTATAAGATCGGGGGGGTACCAAGAGACCCAGTACTTC. Protein product: CASIRSGGYQETQYF.

V is TRBV10-3 and J is TRBJ2-2; a weak D match, TRBD1 (7 bases). This CDR3 is 14 amino acids long. Germline V gives CDR1 ENHRY, CDR2 SYGVKD. Trimming shortened V by 6 bases and J by 4 bases, and 12 bases separated the two germline ends. The DNA for the CDR3 is TGTGCCATCAGGGAGGGACAGAGCACCGGGGAGCTGTTTTTT. Amino acids: CAIREGQSTGELFF.

The chain carries TRBV2 and TRBJ2-5; TRBD2 matches 14 bases. Germline-derived CDR1 and CDR2 are SNHLY and FYNNEI. V gave up 3 bases and J gave up 1 base; unmatched junction bases: 7. The CDR3 contains 18 residues. This CDR3 is CASSESGLAGGGQETQYF. The CDR3 DNA follows: TGTGCCAGCAGTGAGTCCGGACTAGCGGGAGGAGGCCAAGAGACCCAGTACTTC.

V and J are TRBV29-1 and TRBJ1-2, with TRBD1 as a possible D gene (6 bases). The CDR3 spans 12 residues. Trimming took off 4 bases at V and 2 bases at J, with 8 bases between the two ends. The V gene's germline CDR1 is SQVTM and CDR2 ANQGSEA. CDR3 sequence (DNA): TGCAGCGTTGGTGGGACAAACTATGGCTACACCTTC. This codes for CSVGGTNYGYTF.

The chain employs TRBV7-9 and TRBJ2-7; D gene ambiguous. The V and J ends lost 1 base and 4 bases respectively, with 8 bases between them. CDR1 and CDR2 (germline): SEHNR, FQNEAQ (reference sequence). CDR3 length: 13 residues. This CDR3 reads CASSLDLRYEQYF. CDR3 bases: TGTGCCAGCAGCTTAGACCTCCGGTACGAGCAGTACTTC.

CDR3 region: CASSPTGGIYEQYF. CDR3 nucleotides: TGTGCCAGCAGTCCCACAGGGGGCATCTACGAGCAGTACTTC. J is TRBJ2-7 and V is TRBV28; 9 nucleotides line up with TRBD1. Trimming removed 5 bases from V and 3 bases from J; junction bases left unmatched: 5. Germline assignment: CDR1 MDHEN and CDR2 SYDVKM. The CDR3 runs to 14 residues.

The rearrangement links TRBV5-4 to TRBJ2-7; possible D gene TRBD1, 5 bases. The V end lost 2 bases, the J end lost 0 bases, and 12 bases lay between the germline ends. This CDR3 comprises 15 residues. CDR1 and CDR2 (germline): SGHNT, YYREEE (reference sequence). CDR3 sequence reads: CASSLGVPSSYEQYF. The CDR3 DNA sequence: TGTGCCAGCAGCTTAGGGGTCCCCAGCTCCTACGAGCAGTACTTC.

The chain carries TRBV5-1 and TRBJ2-1; TRBD2 might be the D (5 bases). CDR3 length: 13 amino acids. Germline lookup yields CDR1 SGHRS and CDR2 YFSETQ. The V end lost 9 bases, the J end lost 5 bases, and 15 bases lay between the germline ends. The CDR3 region has the DNA TGCGCCACCCGGGGTGGGAAAAACAATGAGCAGTTCTTC. Translation gives CATRGGKNNEQFF.

A note on this clone: One end of the junction does not line up with germline, which may come from a read error. The chain carries TRBV11-3 and TRBJ2-2; 7 bases align to TRBD2. The CDR3 consists of 18 residues. Germline CDR1 and CDR2: SGHNT and YENEEA. CDR3 bases: TGCGCCAGCAGCGCACGGACTAGTTCGGGTAAAAACACCGGGGAGCTGTTTTTT. It is translated as CASSARTSSGKNTGELFF. The whole variable domain, filled in from reference TRBV11-3 and TRBJ2-2, reads EAGVVQSPRYKIIEKKQPVAFWCNPISGHNTLYWYLQNLGQGPELLIRYENEEAVDDSQLPKDRFSAERLKGVDSTLKIQPAELGDSAVYLCASSARTSSGKNTGELFFGEGSRLTVL.

The CDR3 DNA follows: TGTGCCAGTAGTGTGGACAGGGCCAACACTGAAGCTTTCTTT. Protein: CASSVDRANTEAFF. The genes are TRBV19 and TRBJ1-1, with TRBD1 matching 8 bases. Germline-derived CDR1 and CDR2 are LNHDA and SQIVND (reference sequence). V was pared by 5 bases and J by 2 bases, with 4 bases of the junction left unmatched. The CDR3 contains 14 residues.

The J gene is TRBJ1-4, the V gene TRBV13, with a weak D call TRBD1 (6 bases). The CDR3 has 15 amino acids. The germline V gene has CDR1 PRHDT and CDR2 FYEKMQ (reference sequence). V was shortened by 2 bases and J by 7 bases, with 14 bases between the two germline ends. CDR3 protein: CASSLRGAPSEKLFF. The CDR3 coding sequence is TGTGCCAGCAGCTTACGGGGGGCGCCGAGTGAAAAACTGTTTTTT.